This T cell receptor beta chain originates from a study of blood T cell repertoires in COVID-19. Across the whole study: Material from acute and convalescent COVID-19 was sourced from the United States, Italy and Spain.

Original handling: How many nucleated cells were present was estimated from reference gene primer amplification. The repertoire was sequenced with immunoSEQ multiplex PCR; TCRdb's copy has only in-frame clones and lacks some. V, J and clone size reflect that table, while D and trimming were determined from the DNA. The table includes about 210,000 clones, 80% to 85% detected once. This CDR3 spans 16 amino acids. Germline assignment: CDR1 LGHNA and CDR2 YNFKEQ. Trimming pared 0 bases from V and 4 bases from J, leaving 15 bases between. The clonotype comes from a woman aged 45-65 years with acute COVID-19. The chain couples TRBV4-2 to TRBJ1-2, with D perhaps matching TRBD1 (6 bases). What was sequenced was PBMCs or T cells enriched from blood (not recorded which). The CDR3 loop is CASSQDGGRDIYGYTF. The CDR3 DNA reads as TGTGCCAGCAGCCAAGATGGCGGTAGGGACATCTATGGCTACACCTTC.